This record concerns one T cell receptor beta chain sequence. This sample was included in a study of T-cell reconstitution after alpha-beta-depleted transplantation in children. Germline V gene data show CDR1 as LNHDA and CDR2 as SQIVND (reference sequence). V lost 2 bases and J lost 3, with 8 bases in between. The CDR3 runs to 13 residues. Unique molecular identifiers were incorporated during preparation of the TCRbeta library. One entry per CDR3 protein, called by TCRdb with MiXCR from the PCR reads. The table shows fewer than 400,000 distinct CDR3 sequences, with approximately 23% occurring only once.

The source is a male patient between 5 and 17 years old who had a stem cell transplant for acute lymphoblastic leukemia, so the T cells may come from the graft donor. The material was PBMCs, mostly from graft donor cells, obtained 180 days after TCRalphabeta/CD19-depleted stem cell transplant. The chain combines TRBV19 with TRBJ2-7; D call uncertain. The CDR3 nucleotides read TGTGCCAGTAGTATACTTCTATTCTACGAGCAGTACTTC. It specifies CASSILLFYEQYF.